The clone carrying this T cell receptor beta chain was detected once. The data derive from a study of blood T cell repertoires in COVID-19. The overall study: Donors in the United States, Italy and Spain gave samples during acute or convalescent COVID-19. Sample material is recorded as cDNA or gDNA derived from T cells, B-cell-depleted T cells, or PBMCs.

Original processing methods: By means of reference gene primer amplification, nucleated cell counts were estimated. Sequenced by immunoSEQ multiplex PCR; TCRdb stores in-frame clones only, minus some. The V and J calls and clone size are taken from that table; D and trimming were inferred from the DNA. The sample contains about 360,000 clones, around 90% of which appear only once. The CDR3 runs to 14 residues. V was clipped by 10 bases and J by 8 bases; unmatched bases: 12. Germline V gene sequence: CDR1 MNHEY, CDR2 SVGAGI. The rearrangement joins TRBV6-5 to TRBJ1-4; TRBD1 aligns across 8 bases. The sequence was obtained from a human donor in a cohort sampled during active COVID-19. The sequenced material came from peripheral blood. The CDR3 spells CATELRGPTEKLFF. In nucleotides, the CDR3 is TGTGCCACCGAACTCAGGGGGCCGACGGAAAAACTGTTTTTT.